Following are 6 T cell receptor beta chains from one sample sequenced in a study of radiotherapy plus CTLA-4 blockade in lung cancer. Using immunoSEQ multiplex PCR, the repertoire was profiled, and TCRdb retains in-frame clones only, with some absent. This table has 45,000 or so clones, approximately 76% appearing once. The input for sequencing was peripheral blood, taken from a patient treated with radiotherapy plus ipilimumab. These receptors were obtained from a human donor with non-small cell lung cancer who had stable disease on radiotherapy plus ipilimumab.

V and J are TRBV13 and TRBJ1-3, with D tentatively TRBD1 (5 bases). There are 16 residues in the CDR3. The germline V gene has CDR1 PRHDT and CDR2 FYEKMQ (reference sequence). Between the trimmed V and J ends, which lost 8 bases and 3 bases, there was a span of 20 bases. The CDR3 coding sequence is TGTGCCAGCTGTAGCACGGGACTGCCTCGTGGAAACACCATATATTTT. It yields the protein CASCSTGLPRGNTIYF. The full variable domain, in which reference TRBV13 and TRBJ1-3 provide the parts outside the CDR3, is AAGVIQSPRHLIKEKRETATLKCYPIPRHDTVYWYQQGPGQDPQFLISFYEKMQSDKGSIPDRFSAQQFSDYHSELNMSSLELGDSALYFCASCSTGLPRGNTIYFGEGSWLTVV.

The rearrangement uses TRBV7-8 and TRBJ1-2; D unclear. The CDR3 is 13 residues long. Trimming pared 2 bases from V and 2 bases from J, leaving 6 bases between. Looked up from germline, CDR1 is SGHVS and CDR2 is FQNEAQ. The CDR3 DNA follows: TGTGCCAGCAGCTTAAGGTCCAACTATGGCTACACCTTC. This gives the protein CASSLRSNYGYTF.

The CDR3 loop reads CASSLYPFAKAEAFF. CDR3 nucleotides: TGTGCCAGCAGCTTGTATCCCTTCGCTAAGGCTGAAGCTTTCTTT. The V call is TRBV5-5, the J call TRBJ1-1; D gene unclear. The CDR3 totals 15 residues. The V gene lost 1 base and the J gene lost 6 bases, with 16 bases spanning the gap. CDR1 and CDR2 (germline): SGHKS, YYEKEE (reference sequence).

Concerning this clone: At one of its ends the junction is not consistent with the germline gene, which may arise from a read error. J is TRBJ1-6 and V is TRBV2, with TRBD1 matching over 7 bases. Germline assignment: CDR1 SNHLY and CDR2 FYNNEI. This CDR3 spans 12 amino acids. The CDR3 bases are TGTGCCAGCAGTGAAGGGAACGGACAGGAATACTTT. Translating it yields CASSEGNGQEYF.

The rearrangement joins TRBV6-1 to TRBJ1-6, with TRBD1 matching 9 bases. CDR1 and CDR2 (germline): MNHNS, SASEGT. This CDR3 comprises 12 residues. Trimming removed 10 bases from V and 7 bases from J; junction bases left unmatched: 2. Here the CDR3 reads CANRGPNSPLHF. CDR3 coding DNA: TGTGCCAACAGGGGGCCGAATTCACCCCTCCACTTT.

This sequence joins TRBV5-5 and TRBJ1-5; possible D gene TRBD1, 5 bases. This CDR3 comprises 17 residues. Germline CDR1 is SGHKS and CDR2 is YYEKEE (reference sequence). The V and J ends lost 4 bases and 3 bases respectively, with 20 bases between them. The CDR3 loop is CASSHQLRAVNNQPQHF. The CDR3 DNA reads TGTGCCAGCAGCCATCAACTCAGGGCGGTAAACAATCAGCCCCAGCATTTT.